This TCR beta chain emerged from a study of blood T cell repertoires in COVID-19. Repertoires were generated with immunoSEQ multiplex PCR, while TCRdb's copy carries only in-frame clones and drops some. This table has 250,000 to 300,000 clones, about 87% appearing once. In this sample, this clone turned up a few times. Trimming pared 7 bases from V and 0 bases from J, leaving 12 bases between. CDR3 size: 14 residues. Germline V gene lookup returns CDR1 MNHEY and CDR2 SMNVEV (reference sequence). The sequenced sample consisted of peripheral blood. This TCR was recovered from a woman between 40 and 55 years old who had recovered from COVID-19. The chain employs TRBV27 and TRBJ1-1, with a weak D call TRBD1 (6 bases). CDR3 loop: CASTPTGLNTEAFF. CDR3 coding DNA: TGTGCCAGCACTCCGACAGGATTGAACACTGAAGCTTTCTTT.